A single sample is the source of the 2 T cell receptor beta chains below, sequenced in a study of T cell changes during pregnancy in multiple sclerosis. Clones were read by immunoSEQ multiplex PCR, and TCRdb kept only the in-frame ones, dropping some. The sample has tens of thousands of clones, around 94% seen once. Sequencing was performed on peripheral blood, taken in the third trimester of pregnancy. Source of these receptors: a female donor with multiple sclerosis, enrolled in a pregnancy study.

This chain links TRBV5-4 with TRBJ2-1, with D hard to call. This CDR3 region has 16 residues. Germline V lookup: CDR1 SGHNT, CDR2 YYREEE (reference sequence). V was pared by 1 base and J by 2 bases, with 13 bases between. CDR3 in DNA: TGTGCCAGCAGCTTGAGTGACGGGTTCGCCTACAATGAGCAGTTCTTC. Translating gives CASSLSDGFAYNEQFF.

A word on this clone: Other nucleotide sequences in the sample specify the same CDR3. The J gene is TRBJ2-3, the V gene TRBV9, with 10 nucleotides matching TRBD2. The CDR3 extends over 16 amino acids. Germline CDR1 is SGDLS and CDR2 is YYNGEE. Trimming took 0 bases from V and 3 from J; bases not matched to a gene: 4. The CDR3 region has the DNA TGTGCCAGCAGCGTAGGGCTAGCGGGAGCAACAGATACGCAGTATTTT. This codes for CASSVGLAGATDTQYF. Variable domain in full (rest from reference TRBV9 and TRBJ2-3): DSGVTQTPKHLITATGQRVTLRCSPRSGDLSVYWYQQSLDQGLQFLIQYYNGEERAKGNILERFSAQQFPDLHSELNLSSLELGDSALYFCASSVGLAGATDTQYFGPGTRLTVL.